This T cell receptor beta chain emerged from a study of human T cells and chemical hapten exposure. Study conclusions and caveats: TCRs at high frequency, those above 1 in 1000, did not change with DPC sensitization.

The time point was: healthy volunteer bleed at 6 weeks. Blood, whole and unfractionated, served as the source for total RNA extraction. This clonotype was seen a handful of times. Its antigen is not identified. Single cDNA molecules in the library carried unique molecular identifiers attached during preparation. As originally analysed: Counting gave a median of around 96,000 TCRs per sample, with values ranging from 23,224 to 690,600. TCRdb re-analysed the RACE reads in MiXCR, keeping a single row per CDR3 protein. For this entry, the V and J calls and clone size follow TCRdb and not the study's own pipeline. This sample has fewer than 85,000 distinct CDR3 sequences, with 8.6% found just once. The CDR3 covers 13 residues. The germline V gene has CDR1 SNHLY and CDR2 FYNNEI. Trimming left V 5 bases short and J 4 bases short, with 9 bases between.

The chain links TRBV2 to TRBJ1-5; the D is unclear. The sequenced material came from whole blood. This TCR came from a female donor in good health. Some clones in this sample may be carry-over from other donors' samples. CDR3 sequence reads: CASSFDRNQPQHF. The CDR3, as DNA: TGTGCCAGCAGTTTTGATCGGAATCAGCCCCAGCATTTT.